The clone carrying this T cell receptor beta chain has just one count. The sample belongs to a study of blood T cell repertoires in COVID-19. CDR3 length: 16 residues. The V segment lost 5 bases and the J segment 8 bases; nucleotides outside the gene matches: 9. Germline CDR1 is SGHVS and CDR2 is FQNEAQ. The assay was immunoSEQ multiplex PCR, and TCRdb's table has in-frame clones only and misses some. Of about 180,000 clones listed, around 85% are singletons. This receptor was identified in a man aged 65 to 79 with active or convalescent COVID-19. The sequenced sample was peripheral blood. V usage is TRBV7-8 and J usage is TRBJ1-6, with TRBD1 matching 10 bases. CDR3 protein: CASSQRQGARDSPLHF. CDR3 DNA sequence: TGTGCCAGCAGCCAACGACAGGGGGCTAGGGATTCACCCCTCCACTTT.